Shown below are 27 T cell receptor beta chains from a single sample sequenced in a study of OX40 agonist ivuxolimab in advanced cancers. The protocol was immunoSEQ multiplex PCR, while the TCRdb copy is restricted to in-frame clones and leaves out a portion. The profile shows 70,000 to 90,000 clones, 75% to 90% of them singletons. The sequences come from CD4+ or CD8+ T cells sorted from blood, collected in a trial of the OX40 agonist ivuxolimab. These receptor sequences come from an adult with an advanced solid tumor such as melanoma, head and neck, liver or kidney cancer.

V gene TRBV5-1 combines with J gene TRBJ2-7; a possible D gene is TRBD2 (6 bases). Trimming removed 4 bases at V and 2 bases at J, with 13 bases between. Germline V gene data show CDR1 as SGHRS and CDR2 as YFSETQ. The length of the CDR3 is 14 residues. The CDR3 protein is CASSLGDLPYEQYF. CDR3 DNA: TGCGCCAGCAGCCTGGGGGACTTACCCTACGAGCAGTACTTC.

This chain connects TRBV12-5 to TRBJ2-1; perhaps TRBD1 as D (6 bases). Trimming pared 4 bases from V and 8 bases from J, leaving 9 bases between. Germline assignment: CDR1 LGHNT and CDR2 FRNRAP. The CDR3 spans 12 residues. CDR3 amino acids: CASGSRQDEQFF. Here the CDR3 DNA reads TGTGCTAGTGGTTCGCGACAGGATGAGCAGTTCTTC.

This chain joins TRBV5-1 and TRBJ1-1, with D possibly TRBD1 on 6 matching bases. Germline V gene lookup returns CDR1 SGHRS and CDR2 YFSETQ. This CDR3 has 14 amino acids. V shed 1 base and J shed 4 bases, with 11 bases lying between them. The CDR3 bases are TGCGCCAGCAGCTTGAACAGGGAGGGCACTGAAGCTTTCTTT. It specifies CASSLNREGTEAFF.

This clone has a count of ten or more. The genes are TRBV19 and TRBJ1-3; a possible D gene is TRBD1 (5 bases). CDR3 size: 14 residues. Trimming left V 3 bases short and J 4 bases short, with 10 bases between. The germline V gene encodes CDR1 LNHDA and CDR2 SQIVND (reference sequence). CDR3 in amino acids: CASSIERGGNTIYF. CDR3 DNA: TGTGCCAGTAGTATCGAAAGGGGAGGAAACACCATATATTTT.

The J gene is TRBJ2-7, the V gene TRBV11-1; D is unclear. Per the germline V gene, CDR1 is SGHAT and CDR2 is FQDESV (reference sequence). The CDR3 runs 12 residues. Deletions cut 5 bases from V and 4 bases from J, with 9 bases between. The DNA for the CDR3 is TGTGCCAGCAGCCCACAGCCTTACGAGCAGTACTTC. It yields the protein CASSPQPYEQYF. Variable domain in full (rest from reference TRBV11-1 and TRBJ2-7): EAEVAQSPRYKITEKSQAVAFWCDPISGHATLYWYRQILGQGPELLVQFQDESVVDDSQLPKDRFSAERLKGVDSTLKIQPAELGDSAMYLCASSPQPYEQYFGPGTRLTVT.

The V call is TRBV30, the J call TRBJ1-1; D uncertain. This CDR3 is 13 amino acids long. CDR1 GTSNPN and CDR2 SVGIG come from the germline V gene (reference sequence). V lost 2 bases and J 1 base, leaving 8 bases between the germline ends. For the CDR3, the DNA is TGTGCCTGGAGTTATCGGGAGAACACTGAAGCTTTCTTT. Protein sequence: CAWSYRENTEAFF.

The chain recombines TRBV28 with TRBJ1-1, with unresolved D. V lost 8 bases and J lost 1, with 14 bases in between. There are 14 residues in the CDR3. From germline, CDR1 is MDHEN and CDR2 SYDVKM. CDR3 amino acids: CASPPEGSNTEAFF. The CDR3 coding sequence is TGTGCCAGCCCCCCGGAGGGATCGAACACTGAAGCTTTCTTT. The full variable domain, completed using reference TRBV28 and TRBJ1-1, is DVKVTQSSRYLVKRTGEKVFLECVQDMDHENMFWYRQDPGLGLRLIYFSYDVKMKEKGDIPEGYSVSREKKERFSLILESASTNQTSMYLCASPPEGSNTEAFFGQGTRLTVV.

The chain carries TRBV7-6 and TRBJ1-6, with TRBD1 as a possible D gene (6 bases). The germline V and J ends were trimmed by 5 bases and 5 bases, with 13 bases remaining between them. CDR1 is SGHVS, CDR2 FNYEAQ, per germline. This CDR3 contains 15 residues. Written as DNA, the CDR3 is TGTGCCAGCAGCAAGGGGGGACTCAATAATTCACCCCTCCACTTT. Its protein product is CASSKGGLNNSPLHF. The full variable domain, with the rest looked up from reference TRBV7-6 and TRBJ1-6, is GAGVSQSPRYKVTKRGQDVALRCDPISGHVSLYWYRQALGQGPEFLTYFNYEAQQDKSGLPNDRFSAERPEGSISTLTIQRTEQRDSAMYRCASSKGGLNNSPLHFGNGTRLTVT.

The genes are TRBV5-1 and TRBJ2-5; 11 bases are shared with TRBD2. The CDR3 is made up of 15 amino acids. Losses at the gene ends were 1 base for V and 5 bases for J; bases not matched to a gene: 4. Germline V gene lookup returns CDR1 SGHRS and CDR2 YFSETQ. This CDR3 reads CASSLLLAGGETQYF. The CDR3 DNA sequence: TGCGCCAGCAGCTTGCTTCTAGCGGGAGGTGAGACCCAGTACTTC. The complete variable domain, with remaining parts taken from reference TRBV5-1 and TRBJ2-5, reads KAGVTQTPRYLIKTRGQQVTLSCSPISGHRSVSWYQQTPGQGLQFLFEYFSETQRNKGNFPGRFSGRQFSNSRSEMNVSTLELGDSALYLCASSLLLAGGETQYFGPGTRLLVL.

CDR3 region: CASSRDGGQVDEQYF. The CDR3 DNA is TGCGCCAGCAGCCGGGACGGGGGGCAGGTCGACGAGCAGTACTTC. This sequence joins TRBV5-1 and TRBJ2-7; possible D gene TRBD2, 7 bases. There are 15 residues in the CDR3. From germline, CDR1 is SGHRS and CDR2 YFSETQ. V was trimmed by 4 bases and J by 5 bases, leaving 19 bases between them.

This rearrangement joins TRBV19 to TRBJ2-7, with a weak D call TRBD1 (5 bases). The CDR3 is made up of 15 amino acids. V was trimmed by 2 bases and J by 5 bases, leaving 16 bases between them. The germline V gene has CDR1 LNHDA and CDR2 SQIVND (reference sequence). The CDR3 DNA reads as TGTGCCAGTAGTATAAGAGGACACAAACCGCACGAGCAGTACTTC. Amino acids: CASSIRGHKPHEQYF.

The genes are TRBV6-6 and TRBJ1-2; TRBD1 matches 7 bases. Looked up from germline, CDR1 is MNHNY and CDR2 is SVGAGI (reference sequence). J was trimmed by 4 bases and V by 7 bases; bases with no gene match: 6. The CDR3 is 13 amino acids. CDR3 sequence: CASTRGRIYGYTF. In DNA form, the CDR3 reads TGTGCCAGCACAAGGGGGCGGATCTATGGCTACACCTTC.

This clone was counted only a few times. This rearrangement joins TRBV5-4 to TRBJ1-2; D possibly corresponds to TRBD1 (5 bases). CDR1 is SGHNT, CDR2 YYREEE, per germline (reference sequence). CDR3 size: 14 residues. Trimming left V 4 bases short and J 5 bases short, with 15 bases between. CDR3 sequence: CASSREPRGYGYTF. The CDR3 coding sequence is TGTGCCAGCAGCCGAGAGCCCCGGGGGTATGGCTACACCTTC.

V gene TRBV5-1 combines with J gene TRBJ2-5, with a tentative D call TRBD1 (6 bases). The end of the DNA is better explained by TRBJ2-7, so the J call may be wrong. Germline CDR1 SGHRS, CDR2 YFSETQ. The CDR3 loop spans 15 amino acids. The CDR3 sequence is CASSPVPGASYEQYF. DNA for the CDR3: TGCGCCAGCAGCCCGGTCCCAGGGGCCTCCTACGAGCAGTACTTC.

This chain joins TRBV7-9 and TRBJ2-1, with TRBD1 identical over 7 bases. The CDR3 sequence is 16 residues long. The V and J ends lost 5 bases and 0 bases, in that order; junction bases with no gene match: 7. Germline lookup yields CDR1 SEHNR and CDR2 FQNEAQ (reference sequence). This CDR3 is CASSPRDSSSYNEQFF. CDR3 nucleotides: TGTGCCAGCAGCCCCCGGGACAGTAGCTCCTACAATGAGCAGTTCTTC.

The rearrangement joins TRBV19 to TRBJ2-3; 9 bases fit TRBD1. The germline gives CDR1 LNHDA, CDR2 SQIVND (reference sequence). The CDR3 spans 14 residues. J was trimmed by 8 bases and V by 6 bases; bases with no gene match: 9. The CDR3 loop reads CASRPGQGVLTQYF. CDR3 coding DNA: TGTGCCAGTAGGCCGGGACAGGGAGTACTTACGCAGTATTTT.

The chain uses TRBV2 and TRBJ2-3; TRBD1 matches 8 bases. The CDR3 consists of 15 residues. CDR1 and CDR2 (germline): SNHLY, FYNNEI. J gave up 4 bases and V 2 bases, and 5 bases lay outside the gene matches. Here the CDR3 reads CASSEQGQGADTQYF. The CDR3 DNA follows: TGTGCCAGCAGTGAACAAGGACAGGGCGCAGATACGCAGTATTTT.

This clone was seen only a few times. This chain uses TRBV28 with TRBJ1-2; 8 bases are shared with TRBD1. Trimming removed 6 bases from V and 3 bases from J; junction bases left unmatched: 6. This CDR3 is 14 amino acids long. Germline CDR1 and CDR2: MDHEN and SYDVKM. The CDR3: CASSRPGQDYGYTF. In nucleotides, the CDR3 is TGTGCCAGCAGCCGACCGGGACAGGACTATGGCTACACCTTC.

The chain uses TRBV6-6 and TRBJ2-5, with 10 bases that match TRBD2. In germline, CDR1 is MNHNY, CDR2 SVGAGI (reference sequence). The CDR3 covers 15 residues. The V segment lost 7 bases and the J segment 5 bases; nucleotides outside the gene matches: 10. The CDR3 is CASNQAGGMFETQYF. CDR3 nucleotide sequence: TGTGCCAGCAACCAAGCGGGGGGGATGTTTGAGACCCAGTACTTC.

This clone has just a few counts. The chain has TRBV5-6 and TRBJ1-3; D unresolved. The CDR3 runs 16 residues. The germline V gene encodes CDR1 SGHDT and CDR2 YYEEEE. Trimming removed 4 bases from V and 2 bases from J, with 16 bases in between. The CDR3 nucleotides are TGTGCCAGCAGCCCCCGTAGGGTGGGTACTGGAAACACCATATATTTT. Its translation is CASSPRRVGTGNTIYF.

The CDR3 nucleotides are TGTGCCAGCAGCGTAATGGGGGTAGAGAATCAGCCCCAGCATTTT. This codes for CASSVMGVENQPQHF. The V call is TRBV9, the J call TRBJ1-5, with D perhaps matching TRBD1 (5 bases). Germline V gene lookup returns CDR1 SGDLS and CDR2 YYNGEE. The CDR3 totals 15 residues. V lost 1 base and J lost 4, with 12 bases in between. The variable domain in full, completed from reference TRBV9 and TRBJ1-5, reads DSGVTQTPKHLITATGQRVTLRCSPRSGDLSVYWYQQSLDQGLQFLIQYYNGEERAKGNILERFSAQQFPDLHSELNLSSLELGDSALYFCASSVMGVENQPQHFGDGTRLSIL.

CDR3 bases: TGTGCCAGCAGGCCGTCGGGGGTCGATACGCAGTATTTT. As protein: CASRPSGVDTQYF. The rearrangement uses TRBV5-5 and TRBJ2-3, with D maybe TRBD2 (6 bases). V lost 5 bases and J lost 6, with 13 bases in between. CDR1 and CDR2 from the germline V gene are SGHKS and YYEKEE (reference sequence). This CDR3 spans 13 amino acids.

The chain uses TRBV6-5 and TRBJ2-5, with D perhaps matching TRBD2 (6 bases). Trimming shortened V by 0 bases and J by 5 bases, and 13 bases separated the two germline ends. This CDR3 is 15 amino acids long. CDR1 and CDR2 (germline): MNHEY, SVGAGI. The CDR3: CASSYSGTGGETQYF. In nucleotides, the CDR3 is TGTGCCAGCAGTTACTCGGGAACCGGGGGTGAGACCCAGTACTTC.

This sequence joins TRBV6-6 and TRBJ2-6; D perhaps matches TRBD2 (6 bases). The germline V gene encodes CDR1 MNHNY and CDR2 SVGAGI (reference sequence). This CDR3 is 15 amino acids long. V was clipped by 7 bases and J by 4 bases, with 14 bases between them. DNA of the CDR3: TGTGCCAGCACCTCGCCGGGAGCCGGGGCCAACGTCCTGACTTTC. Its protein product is CASTSPGAGANVLTF.

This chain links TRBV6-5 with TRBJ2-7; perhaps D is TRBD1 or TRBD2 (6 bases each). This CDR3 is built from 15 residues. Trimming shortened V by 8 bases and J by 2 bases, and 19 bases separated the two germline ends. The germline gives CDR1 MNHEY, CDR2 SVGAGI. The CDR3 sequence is CASHSGARGAYEQYF. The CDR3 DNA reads TGTGCCAGCCATTCGGGAGCGAGGGGGGCCTACGAGCAGTACTTC.

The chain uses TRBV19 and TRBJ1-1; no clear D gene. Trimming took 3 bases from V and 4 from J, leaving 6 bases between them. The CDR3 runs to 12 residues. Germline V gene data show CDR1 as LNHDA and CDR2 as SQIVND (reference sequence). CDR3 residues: CASSISRTEAFF. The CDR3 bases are TGTGCCAGTAGTATCAGCCGCACTGAAGCTTTCTTT.

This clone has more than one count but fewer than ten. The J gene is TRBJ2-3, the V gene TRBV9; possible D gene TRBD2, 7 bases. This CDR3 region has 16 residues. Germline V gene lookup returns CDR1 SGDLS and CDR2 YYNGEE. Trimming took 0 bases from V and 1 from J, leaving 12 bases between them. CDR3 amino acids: CASSVGRGAGTDTQYF. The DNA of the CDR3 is TGTGCCAGCAGCGTAGGTCGGGGGGCCGGCACAGATACGCAGTATTTT.